The T cell receptor beta chain under discussion was sequenced for a study of T cell repertoires in ileal Crohn's disease. Study outcomes and limitations: Endoscopic recurrence occurred in every patient whose clonality exceeded 26.8%.

V lost 0 bases and J lost 3, with 11 bases in between. The CDR3 contains 15 residues. CDR1 is LGHNA, CDR2 YNFKEQ, per germline. The table came from immunoSEQ multiplex PCR; TCRdb's copy has only in-frame clones and leaves some out. The table has under 7,000 clones, about 95% seen once. About this clone: Antigen unknown.

The receptor's source is an adult with Crohn's disease. The sample consisted of ileal tissue. This sequence joins TRBV4-2 and TRBJ1-2; no reliable D call. This chain's CDR3 is CASSQEQSWDYGYTF. The DNA for the CDR3 is TGTGCCAGCAGCCAAGAACAGAGCTGGGACTATGGCTACACCTTC.